These 9 T cell receptor beta chains originate from one sample sequenced in a study of cytomegalovirus exposure and HLA in healthy donors. Amplification used 60 Vbeta primers and 13 Jbeta primers. Here immunoSEQ multiplex PCR was the method, and the copy in TCRdb shows in-frame clones only, minus some. The data show under 200,000 clones, 60% to 80% seen once. Specimen: PBMCs. The receptors stem from a woman aged 40 to 49 in good health and CMV-seropositive.

This chain's CDR3 is CASSELAGGNTDTQYF. CDR3 DNA sequence: TGCGCCAGCAGTGAACTAGCGGGGGGAAACACAGATACGCAGTATTTT. The chain combines TRBV10-1 with TRBJ2-3; 12 nucleotides line up with TRBD2. V dropped 3 bases and J dropped 2; count of bases not matched to a gene: 3. Germline values: CDR1 WNHNN, CDR2 SYGVQD (reference sequence). This CDR3 contains 16 residues.

The chain uses TRBV4-3 and TRBJ2-1; 10 positions match TRBD2. The CDR3 is 18 residues long. Losses at the gene ends were 0 bases for V and 8 bases for J; bases not matched to a gene: 13. Germline V gene lookup returns CDR1 LGHNA and CDR2 YSLEER. CDR3 bases: TGCGCCAGCAGCCAAGATCCCGGCCGCCTAGCGGGAGTGGATGAGCAGTTCTTC. Protein product: CASSQDPGRLAGVDEQFF.

In this sample, this clone turned up a few times. The gene calls are TRBV5-4 and TRBJ2-5; TRBD1 is a possible D gene (5 bases). V gave up 0 bases and J gave up 5 bases, with 8 bases separating them. From germline, CDR1 is SGHNT and CDR2 YYREEE (reference sequence). The CDR3 length is 13 residues. The CDR3 here is CASSLEGRETQYF. CDR3 DNA sequence: TGTGCCAGCAGCTTGGAGGGGCGGGAGACCCAGTACTTC.

The chain couples TRBV7-9 to TRBJ1-2, with TRBD1 identical over 9 bases. This CDR3 comprises 15 residues. Germline assignment: CDR1 SEHNR and CDR2 FQNEAQ (reference sequence). The V and J ends lost 7 bases and 2 bases, in that order; junction bases with no gene match: 8. CDR3 in DNA: TGTGCCAGCACCCTACCCGGACAGGGGAACTATGGCTACACCTTC. Protein: CASTLPGQGNYGYTF. The whole variable domain, filled in from reference TRBV7-9 and TRBJ1-2, reads DTGVSQNPRHKITKRGQNVTFRCDPISEHNRLYWYRQTLGQGPEFLTYFQNEAQLEKSRLLSDRFSAERPKGSFSTLEIQRTEQGDSAMYLCASTLPGQGNYGYTFGSGTRLTVV.

The chain employs TRBV9 and TRBJ1-2; a possible D gene is TRBD1 (6 bases). There are 14 residues in the CDR3. Germline V gives CDR1 SGDLS, CDR2 YYNGEE. Deletions cut 7 bases from V and 4 bases from J, with 17 bases between. The CDR3 spells CASHGAGAFYGYTF. DNA of the CDR3: TGTGCCAGCCATGGGGCAGGGGCTTTCTATGGCTACACCTTC.

The chain has TRBV30 and TRBJ2-2, with 10 nucleotides matching TRBD2. The CDR3 runs 15 residues. Germline-derived CDR1 and CDR2 are GTSNPN and SVGIG (reference sequence). V shed 2 bases, J shed 7 bases, and the junction held 7 bases outside the gene matches. The DNA for the CDR3 is TGTGCCTGGAGTAAGCGGGGGGGCCGGAACGGGGAGCTGTTTTTT. Its protein is CAWSKRGGRNGELFF.

The chain carries TRBV28 and TRBJ1-6, with TRBD1 identical over 7 bases. This CDR3 has 13 residues. With V trimmed by 5 bases and J by 8 bases, 3 bases remained unmatched. CDR1 MDHEN and CDR2 SYDVKM come from the germline V gene. The CDR3 region has the DNA TGTGCCAGCAGTGACAGGGCGTATTCACCCCTCCACTTT. As protein: CASSDRAYSPLHF. Full variable domain (outside the CDR3, taken from reference TRBV28 and TRBJ1-6): DVKVTQSSRYLVKRTGEKVFLECVQDMDHENMFWYRQDPGLGLRLIYFSYDVKMKEKGDIPEGYSVSREKKERFSLILESASTNQTSMYLCASSDRAYSPLHFGNGTRLTVT.

This clone came up a few times. The chain recombines TRBV27 with TRBJ1-6; D uncertain. Germline loops: CDR1 MNHEY, CDR2 SMNVEV (reference sequence). The CDR3 runs 14 residues. V lost 6 bases and J lost 0, with 6 bases in between. In DNA form, the CDR3 reads TGTGCCAGCAGAAGGAGCTCCTATAATTCACCCCTCCACTTT. It is translated as CASRRSSYNSPLHF.

The chain couples TRBV19 to TRBJ2-2; a possible D gene is TRBD1 (6 bases). This CDR3 region has 14 residues. Germline V CDR1 and CDR2: LNHDA, SQIVND (reference sequence). Trimming cost V 4 bases and J 7 bases, with 13 bases left between them. CDR3 in DNA: TGTGCCAGTAGTACCCAGGGGTATCGCGGGGAGCTGTTTTTT. It encodes CASSTQGYRGELFF.